This record covers a single T cell receptor beta chain. Sequencing used immunoSEQ multiplex PCR; TCRdb keeps in-frame clones, though not all of them. The table lists approximately 40,000 clones, around nine tenths of them singletons. This sample stems from a study of brain T cells in children with intractable seizures. The sequenced cases were selected for having the highest brain T cell transcript signatures. Germline V gene lookup returns CDR1 KGHSH and CDR2 LQKENI. V lost 1 base, J lost 9 bases, and 6 bases lay in between. The CDR3 extends over 11 amino acids. This chain links TRBV18 with TRBJ1-1; D is uncertain. Sequencing was performed on peripheral blood, taken at surgery. This receptor was identified in a girl aged 2 to 10 with tuberous sclerosis and intractable seizures. The CDR3 here is CASSPQDQAFF. CDR3 coding DNA: TGTGCCAGCTCACCACAGGACCAAGCTTTCTTT.